This is a list of T cell receptor beta chains from one sample in a study of cytomegalovirus exposure and HLA in healthy donors. Produced via immunoSEQ multiplex PCR; TCRdb's table is partial and in-frame only. Here the sample spans roughly 60,000 clones, under 95% being singletons. Source material: PBMCs. Receptor source: a woman aged 18-30 years in good health and CMV-seronegative. Each CDR3 is given with its conserved first and last residue. The D gene is left open where the match is weak. The size entry is marked missing in some rows and otherwise reads once, few, many or a size class.

CDR3aa	CDR3nt	v_gene	d_gene	j_gene	abundance
CASSLSVGGQSGEQYF	TGTGCCAGCAGTTTATCGGTAGGGGGACAGAGTGGCGAGCAGTACTTC	TRBV28	TRBD1	TRBJ2-7	NA
CASSGLAGVGELFF	TGTGCCAGCAGTGGACTAGCGGGGGTCGGGGAGCTGTTTTTT	TRBV2	TRBD2	TRBJ2-2	NA
CASGPHSGLEETQYF	TGTGCCAGCGGGCCGCACTCAGGCCTTGAAGAGACCCAGTACTTC	TRBV27	NA	TRBJ2-5	NA
CASSDIGVRGEGQPQHF	TGCGCCAGCAGTGACATCGGGGTCCGGGGGGAAGGTCAGCCCCAGCATTTT	TRBV10-2	NA	TRBJ1-5	NA
CASGRTGEAFF	TGTGCCAGCGGGAGAACGGGTGAAGCTTTCTTT	TRBV25-1	NA	TRBJ1-1	NA
CASFQSNTGELFF	TGCGCCAGCTTTCAATCGAACACCGGGGAGCTGTTTTTT	TRBV5-1	NA	TRBJ2-2	NA
CASSCGQPNQPQHF	TGTGCCAGCAGCTGTGGACAGCCCAATCAGCCCCAGCATTTT	TRBV7-4	NA	TRBJ1-5	NA
CARAGGEQYF	TGTGCCAGGGCGGGAGGCGAGCAGTACTTC	TRBV6-1	TRBD2	TRBJ2-7	few
CASSWRPDEPSGEKLFF	TGCGCCAGCAGCTGGAGGCCGGACGAGCCCTCGGGGGAAAAACTGTTTTTT	TRBV5-1	NA	TRBJ1-4	NA
CASSWGLQETQYF	TGTGCTAGCAGCTGGGGACTTCAAGAGACCCAGTACTTC	TRBV7-7	NA	TRBJ2-5	NA
CATRTGGNEQFF	TGTGCCACGCGGACGGGGGGCAATGAGCAGTTCTTC	TRBV10-3	TRBD2	TRBJ2-1	once
CASSPSLAGPTTGELFF	TGTGCCAGCAGTCCCTCCCTAGCGGGGCCCACCACCGGGGAGCTGTTTTTT	TRBV27	TRBD2	TRBJ2-2	NA
CASSATTGVTYEQYF	TGTGCCAGCAGTGCGACGACAGGAGTTACCTACGAGCAGTACTTC	TRBV27	NA	TRBJ2-7	NA
CASSQDQGGNYEQYF	TGTGCCAGCAGCCAAGATCAGGGGGGAAATTACGAGCAGTACTTC	TRBV4-2	NA	TRBJ2-7	NA
CASGATDRIDGYTF	TGTGCCAGTGGGGCGACCGACAGAATCGACGGCTACACCTTC	TRBV19	NA	TRBJ1-2	NA
CSARQGGGYTF	TGCAGTGCTAGACAGGGGGGCGGCTACACCTTC	TRBV20-1	TRBD1	TRBJ1-2	NA
CASSFGPNTEAFF	TGCGCCAGCAGCTTTGGCCCTAACACTGAAGCTTTCTTT	TRBV5-1	NA	TRBJ1-1	NA
CAWSASIPGHRVYEQYF	TGTGCCTGGAGTGCCTCTATCCCAGGGCATCGAGTCTACGAGCAGTACTTC	TRBV30	NA	TRBJ2-7	NA
CASSQDYGKETQYF	TGTGCCAGCAGCCAAGATTACGGGAAAGAGACCCAGTACTTC	TRBV4-2	NA	TRBJ2-5	NA
CASSRGGVGAFF	TGTGCCAGCAGCCGAGGGGGCGTCGGAGCTTTCTTT	TRBV11-3	TRBD1	TRBJ1-1	NA
CATSREGGGYGYTF	TGTGCCACCAGCAGAGAGGGGGGGGGCTATGGCTACACCTTC	TRBV15	NA	TRBJ1-2	once
CASSLVLSSVYGYTF	TGTGCCAGCAGCTTAGTTTTGAGTTCCGTTTATGGCTACACCTTC	TRBV7-2	NA	TRBJ1-2	NA
CATTPGTGENYGYTF	TGTGCCACTACTCCCGGGACAGGGGAGAACTATGGCTACACCTTC	TRBV10-3	TRBD1	TRBJ1-2	NA
CASSAAVDEQYF	TGTGCCAGCAGTGCGGCCGTCGACGAGCAGTACTTC	TRBV6-5	NA	TRBJ2-7	NA
CASSSRSGETQYF	TGTGCCAGCAGCTCAAGGAGTGGGGAGACCCAGTACTTC	TRBV13	NA	TRBJ2-5	NA
CASSPARGNQPQHF	TGTGCCAGCAGTCCCGCCCGGGGCAATCAGCCCCAGCATTTT	TRBV28	NA	TRBJ1-5	NA
CASRWGRLEGYTF	TGTGCCAGTAGGTGGGGGCGCTTGGAGGGCTACACCTTC	TRBV19	NA	TRBJ1-2	NA
CASTGTGDMNTEAFF	TGTGCCAGCACTGGGACAGGGGATATGAACACTGAAGCTTTCTTT	TRBV27	TRBD1	TRBJ1-1	NA
CASSLGGALNTQYF	TGTGCCAGCAGCTTAGGCGGGGCCTTAAATACGCAGTATTTT	TRBV11-2	NA	TRBJ2-3	NA
CASSEADTYGYTF	TGTGCCAGCAGTGAGGCGGACACCTATGGCTACACCTTC	TRBV6-1	NA	TRBJ1-2	NA
CAISESKRGGSYEQYF	TGTGCCATCAGTGAGTCGAAAAGGGGTGGCTCCTACGAGCAGTACTTC	TRBV10-3	NA	TRBJ2-7	NA
CASSQGTGGSELFF	TGTGCCAGCAGCCAGGGGACAGGGGGATCGGAACTGTTTTTT	TRBV11-1	TRBD1	TRBJ1-4	NA
CASPGQSYEQYF	TGTGCCAGTCCTGGACAGTCCTACGAGCAGTACTTC	TRBV21-1	NA	TRBJ2-7	NA
CASSEKGGNYNSPLHF	TGTGCCAGCAGTGAAAAGGGAGGGAACTATAATTCACCCCTCCACTTT	TRBV6-1	NA	TRBJ1-6	NA
CASSQDLGGQPSYGYTF	TGCGCCAGCAGCCAAGATCTCGGCGGGCAGCCATCCTATGGCTACACCTTC	TRBV4-1	NA	TRBJ1-2	NA
CASSSGGVAGGPRDTQYF	TGTGCCAGCAGTTCAGGGGGGGTAGCGGGAGGGCCTCGCGATACGCAGTATTTT	TRBV27	TRBD2	TRBJ2-3	NA
CASSPEVVVPVPDTQYF	TGTGCCAGCAGTCCCGAGGTGGTGGTCCCCGTCCCAGATACGCAGTATTTT	TRBV27	NA	TRBJ2-3	NA
CASSFFGDNEQFF	TGTGCCAGCAGTTTTTTCGGGGACAATGAGCAGTTCTTC	TRBV27	NA	TRBJ2-1	NA
CSPRQGRDTEAFF	TGCAGCCCCAGACAGGGGAGGGACACTGAAGCTTTCTTT	TRBV29-1	TRBD1	TRBJ1-1	NA
CASSETDNYGYTF	TGCGCCAGCAGTGAGACAGATAACTATGGCTACACCTTC	TRBV10-2	NA	TRBJ1-2	NA
CASSIRGANTEAFF	TGTGCCAGTAGTATACGGGGGGCGAACACTGAAGCTTTCTTT	TRBV19	NA	TRBJ1-1	NA
CSARDQRGAFF	TGCAGTGCTAGAGATCAGCGGGGAGCTTTCTTT	TRBV20-1	NA	TRBJ1-1	NA
CASSLTGKLFF	TGTGCCAGCAGTTTAACCGGGAAACTGTTTTTT	TRBV28	NA	TRBJ1-4	NA